This T cell receptor beta chain was found in a study of blood T cell repertoires in COVID-19 (TCRdb year 2020). Notes on the research overall: Samples covering the acute and convalescent phases of COVID-19 were provided by collaborators in the United States, Italy and Spain. Where available, HLA class I and class II types were obtained from metadata supplied by the sample provider rather than from assay-based typing. The dataset comprised deeply sampled blood TCRbeta repertoires from subjects exposed to, actively infected with, or recovered from COVID-19. Sample metadata almost always included a de-identified subject ID, COVID-19 status, age in years and sex. The repertoires were made available in a free public database intended to serve as a resource for research on the immune response to SARS-CoV-2. The samples were drawn from two sources: the first 160 participants of the ongoing ImmuneRACE study, and fewer than 1,500 subjects contributed by 6 global collaborators. The material from the prospective study consisted of cDNA or gDNA derived from T cells, B-cell-depleted T cells, or PBMCs.

TCRbeta CDR3 regions were amplified from genomic DNA using the immunoSEQ Assay, a bias-controlled multiplex PCR. The authors' pipeline ran thus. The number of nucleated cells in each sample was estimated by amplification of reference gene primers within the assay. To quantify the absolute abundance of each unique TCRbeta CDR3 rearrangement, sequence reads were collapsed and filtered. For each sample, productive Simpson clonality was calculated as the square root of Simpson's diversity index across productive rearrangements. In TCRdb, the immuneACCESS table is reduced to in-frame sequences with V and J assigned. These tables do not hold every clone; where another copy was compared, an unresolved V gene accounts for under half, and the others remain unexplained. The D gene and trimming were derived from the DNA, and the V and J assignments and clone size from that table. The table for this sample lists over 70,000 clones; approximately 80% of them were counted only once. 40% to 60% of the sample is in the top ten clones.

Whole blood was collected in K2EDTA tubes by collaborating institutions according to the institutions' own protocols. For TCRbeta analysis, collaborator samples were shipped as frozen whole blood, as isolated PBMCs, or as DNA extracted from either sample type. This clone was counted only a few times. The specificity of this receptor is unknown. The sample holds no much larger clone one base away, and base qualities are not on file. What the research found in general, with its limitations: How much clinical and demographic metadata was included differed by source and by participant, and the metadata was provided uncurated.

V ends up 5 bases short and J 9 bases short, with an unmatched junction base count of 3. Looking up the germline V gene (reference sequence) yields CDR1 LGHDT and CDR2 YNNKEL. The CDR3 numbers 14 residues from cysteine through phenylalanine. Solely the CDR3 DNA is kept, with 42 bases framed from the first base. This sequence originates from a human donor in a cohort sampled during active COVID-19. The chain is made from TRBV3-1 (or the pseudogene TRBV3-2) and TRBJ2-1, and 14 junction bases match TRBD2. Specimen: peripheral blood. Here is the DNA: TGTGCCAGCAGCGGGACTAGCGGGAGCAGTGAGCAGTTCTTC. Its product reads: CASSGTSGSSEQFF.